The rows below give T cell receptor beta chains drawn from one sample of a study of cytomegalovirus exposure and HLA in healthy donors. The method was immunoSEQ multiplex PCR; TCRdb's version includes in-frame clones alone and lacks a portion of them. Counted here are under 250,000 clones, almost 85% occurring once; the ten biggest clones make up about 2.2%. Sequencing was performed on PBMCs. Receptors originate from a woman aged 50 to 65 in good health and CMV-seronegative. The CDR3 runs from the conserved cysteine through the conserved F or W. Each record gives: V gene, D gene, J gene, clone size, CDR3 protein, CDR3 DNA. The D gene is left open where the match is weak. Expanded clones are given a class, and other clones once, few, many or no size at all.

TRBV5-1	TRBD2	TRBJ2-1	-	CASSLNSGRGDEQFF	TGCGCCAGCAGCTTAAATAGCGGGAGGGGGGATGAGCAGTTCTTC
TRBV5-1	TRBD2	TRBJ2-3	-	CASGTSGVADTQYF	TGCGCCAGCGGGACTAGCGGGGTAGCAGATACGCAGTATTTT
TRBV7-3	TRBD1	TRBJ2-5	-	CASSSGQGETQYF	TGTGCCAGCAGCTCAGGACAGGGGGAGACCCAGTACTTC
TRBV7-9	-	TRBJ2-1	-	CASSLGTGNEQFF	TGTGCCAGCAGCTTAGGGACTGGCAATGAGCAGTTCTTC
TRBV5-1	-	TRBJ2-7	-	CASSRGNPYEQYF	TGCGCCAGCAGTCGCGGGAACCCGTACGAGCAGTACTTC
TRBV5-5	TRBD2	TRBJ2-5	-	CASQRDETQYF	TGTGCCAGTCAGCGGGATGAGACCCAGTACTTC
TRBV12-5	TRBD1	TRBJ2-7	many	CASGLAGGRDEQYF	TGTGCTAGTGGTTTGGCAGGGGGCAGGGACGAGCAGTACTTC
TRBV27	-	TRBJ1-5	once	CASSTGISVQPQHF	TGTGCCAGTTCGACAGGCATCTCGGTCCAGCCCCAGCATTTT
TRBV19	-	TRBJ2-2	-	CASSIQYTGELFF	TGTGCCAGTAGTATTCAGTACACCGGGGAGCTGTTTTTT
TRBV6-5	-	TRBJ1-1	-	CASGMRRQVEAFF	TGTGCCAGCGGGATGAGAAGACAGGTTGAAGCTTTCTTT
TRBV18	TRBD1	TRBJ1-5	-	CASSQVLTGRGKNSNQPQHF	TGTGCCAGCTCCCAAGTCCTAACCGGCAGGGGGAAAAATAGCAATCAGCCCCAGCATTTT
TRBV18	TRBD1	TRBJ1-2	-	CASSTGTGNYGYTF	TGTGCCAGCTCCACCGGGACAGGGAACTATGGCTACACCTTC
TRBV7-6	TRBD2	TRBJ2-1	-	CASSELAGGTYNEQFF	TGTGCCAGCAGCGAACTAGCGGGAGGAACCTACAATGAGCAGTTCTTC
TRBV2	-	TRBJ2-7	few	CASRQGTDYEQYF	TGTGCCAGCAGGCAGGGTACTGACTACGAGCAGTACTTC
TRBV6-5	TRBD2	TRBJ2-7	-	CACGGQPLYEQYF	TGTGCCTGCGGGGGGCAGCCCCTATACGAGCAGTACTTC
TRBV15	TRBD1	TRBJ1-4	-	CATSPRGTDEKLFF	TGTGCCACCAGCCCCCGCGGGACAGATGAAAAACTGTTTTTT
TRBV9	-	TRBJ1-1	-	CASSVGNQGPNTEAFF	TGTGCCAGCAGCGTAGGTAATCAGGGTCCGAACACTGAAGCTTTCTTT
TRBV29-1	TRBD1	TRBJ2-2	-	CSARNGQVSTGELFF	TGCAGCGCCCGGAATGGACAGGTGTCCACCGGGGAGCTGTTTTTT
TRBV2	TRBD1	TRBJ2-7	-	CASRSGTGAYEQYF	TGTGCCAGCAGAAGCGGGACAGGGGCCTACGAGCAGTACTTC
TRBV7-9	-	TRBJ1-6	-	CASSLGGNSPLHF	TGTGCCAGCAGCTTAGGCGGGAATTCACCCCTCCACTTT
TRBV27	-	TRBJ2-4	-	CASSSYRELAKNIQYF	TGTGCCAGCAGTTCTTACAGGGAGCTAGCCAAAAACATTCAGTACTTC
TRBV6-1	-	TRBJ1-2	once	CATSEGDRLGYGYTF	TGTGCCACCTCCGAGGGAGACAGGCTTGGGTATGGCTACACCTTC
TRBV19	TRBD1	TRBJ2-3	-	CASSFDRAPDTQYF	TGTGCCAGTAGTTTCGACAGGGCCCCAGATACGCAGTATTTT
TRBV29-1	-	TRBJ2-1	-	CSVERTNSYNEQFF	TGCAGCGTTGAAAGGACTAACTCGTACAATGAGCAGTTCTTC
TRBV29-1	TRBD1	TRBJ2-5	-	CSVRDRGPGETQYF	TGCAGCGTCCGGGACAGGGGGCCAGGGGAGACCCAGTACTTC
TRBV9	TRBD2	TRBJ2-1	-	CASSLRTLGLAGGSEQFF	TGTGCCAGCAGCCTTCGTACCCTCGGACTAGCGGGAGGGAGTGAGCAGTTCTTC
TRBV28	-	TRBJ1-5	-	CASSRWGGSNQPQHF	TGTGCCAGCAGTCGCTGGGGGGGAAGCAATCAGCCCCAGCATTTT
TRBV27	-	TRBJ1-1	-	CASSLEGYPLNTEAFF	TGTGCCAGCAGTTTGGAGGGTTACCCTTTAAACACTGAAGCTTTCTTT
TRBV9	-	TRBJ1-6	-	CASSPLGPFGSLHF	TGTGCCAGCAGCCCCCTCGGTCCTTTCGGGTCCCTCCACTTT
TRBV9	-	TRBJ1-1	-	CASSPHPRDYTEAFF	TGTGCCAGCAGCCCTCACCCCAGGGATTACACTGAAGCTTTCTTT
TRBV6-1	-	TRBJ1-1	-	CASSNGILGSEAFF	TGTGCCAGCAGTAACGGGATCCTCGGCTCTGAAGCTTTCTTT
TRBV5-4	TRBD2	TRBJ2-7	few	CASSLTSGTSEEQYF	TGTGCCAGCAGCTTGACTAGCGGGACGTCTGAGGAGCAGTACTTC
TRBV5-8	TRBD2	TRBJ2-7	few	CASSPRIAGEEYEQYF	TGTGCCAGCAGCCCCCGGATAGCGGGAGAAGAATACGAGCAGTACTTC
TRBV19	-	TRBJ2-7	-	CASSISGSSYEQYF	TGTGCCAGTAGTATATCCGGGAGCTCCTACGAGCAGTACTTC
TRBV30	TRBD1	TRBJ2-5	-	CAWTGGRAQYF	TGTGCCTGGACAGGGGGCCGAGCCCAGTACTTC
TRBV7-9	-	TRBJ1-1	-	CAISSYDTEAFF	TGTGCCATTTCCTCCTATGACACTGAAGCTTTCTTT
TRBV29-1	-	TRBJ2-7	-	CSVEDRRYEQYF	TGCAGCGTTGAAGACCGGCGGTACGAGCAGTACTTC
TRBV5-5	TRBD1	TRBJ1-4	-	CASSLVQGIEKLFF	TGTGCCAGCAGCTTGGTACAGGGGATAGAAAAACTGTTTTTT
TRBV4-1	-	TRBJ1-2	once	CASSQDYSGPSPYGYTF	TGCGCCAGCAGCCAAGATTATTCAGGGCCGAGCCCCTATGGCTACACCTTC
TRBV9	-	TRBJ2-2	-	CASSVGGVTGELFF	TGTGCCAGCAGCGTAGGGGGGGTCACCGGGGAGCTGTTTTTT
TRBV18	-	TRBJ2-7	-	CASSPGLASPYEQYF	TGTGCCAGCTCACCAGGCCTAGCGTCCCCCTACGAGCAGTACTTC
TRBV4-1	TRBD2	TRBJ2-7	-	CASSQEFPYSGRDEQYF	TGCGCCAGCAGCCAAGAGTTTCCCTATAGCGGGAGGGACGAGCAGTACTTC
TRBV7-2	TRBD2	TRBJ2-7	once	CASSLARLATSGEQYF	TGTGCCAGCAGCTTAGCGAGACTAGCGACCTCGGGGGAGCAGTACTTC
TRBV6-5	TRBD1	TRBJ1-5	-	CASSSDREQPQHF	TGTGCCAGCAGTTCGGACAGGGAACAGCCCCAGCATTTT
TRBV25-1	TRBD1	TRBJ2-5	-	CASSLLGTGEETQYF	TGTGCCAGCAGTCTTTTGGGGACAGGGGAAGAGACCCAGTACTTC
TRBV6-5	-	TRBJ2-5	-	CASSPRGSGETQYF	TGTGCCAGCAGTCCCAGGGGATCAGGAGAGACCCAGTACTTC
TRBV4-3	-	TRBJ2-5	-	CASSQDQQGAETQYF	TGCGCCAGCAGCCAAGATCAACAGGGTGCCGAGACCCAGTACTTC
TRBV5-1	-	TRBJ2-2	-	CASNRLQGLGTGELFF	TGCGCCAGCAACAGGTTACAGGGTTTGGGCACCGGGGAGCTGTTTTTT
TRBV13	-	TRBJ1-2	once	CASSERGYGYTF	TGTGCCAGCAGCGAAAGAGGGTATGGCTACACCTTC
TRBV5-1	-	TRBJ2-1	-	CASSLAESSYNEQFF	TGCGCCAGCAGCTTGGCGGAGAGCTCCTACAATGAGCAGTTCTTC
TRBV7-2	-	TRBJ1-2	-	CASSLGRGRSYGYTF	TGTGCCAGCAGCTTAGGTAGAGGTCGGAGCTATGGCTACACCTTC
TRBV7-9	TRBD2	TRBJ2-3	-	CASSLGTSGLHTQYF	TGTGCCAGCAGCTTAGGAACTAGCGGTTTACATACGCAGTATTTT
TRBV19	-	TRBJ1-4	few	CASAGDRTVNEKLFF	TGTGCCAGTGCCGGGGACCGGACAGTCAATGAAAAACTGTTTTTT